This passage covers 32 T cell receptor beta chains from one sample sequenced in a study of ipilimumab plus nivolumab after autologous stem cell transplantation. Clones were read by immunoSEQ multiplex PCR, and TCRdb kept only the in-frame ones, dropping some. The repertoire includes about 40,000 clones, 80% to 95% of them detected once, and under 0.95% sits in the top ten. Sequenced here: PBMCs, sampled in a trial of ipilimumab plus nivolumab as post-transplant consolidation. Every receptor here comes from a male donor with multiple myeloma.

This clone was recorded only once. V is TRBV5-4 and J is TRBJ1-3; D gene uncertain. V lost 0 bases, J lost 0 bases, and 10 bases lay in between. The CDR3 length is 16 residues. Germline assignment: CDR1 SGHNT and CDR2 YYREEE (reference sequence). CDR3 nucleotides: TGTGCCAGCAGCTTGGGTAGGGCCCGCTCTGGAAACACCATATATTTT. Translated: CASSLGRARSGNTIYF. Drawing the rest from reference TRBV5-4 and TRBJ1-3, the complete variable domain is ETGVTQSPTHLIKTRGQQVTLRCSSQSGHNTVSWYQQALGQGPQFIFQYYREEENGRGNFPPRFSGLQFPNYSSELNVNALELDDSALYLCASSLGRARSGNTIYFGEGSWLTVV.

This chain links TRBV6-5 with TRBJ1-2, with D perhaps matching TRBD1 (6 bases). V dropped 5 bases and J dropped 0 bases, with 13 bases sitting between them. Germline loops: CDR1 MNHEY, CDR2 SVGAGI. There are 15 residues in the CDR3. CDR3 bases: TGTGCCAGCAGTCCGGGACACGGAGCTAACTATGGCTACACCTTC. Residues: CASSPGHGANYGYTF.

The V gene is TRBV9, the J gene TRBJ1-5; unclear D gene. The CDR3 contains 15 residues. V was clipped by 0 bases and J by 3 bases, with 10 bases between them. Germline CDR1 reads SGDLS; CDR2 reads YYNGEE. This chain's CDR3 is CASSVDAGSNQPQHF. The CDR3 nucleotides are TGTGCCAGCAGCGTAGACGCCGGGTCCAATCAGCCCCAGCATTTT.

This rearrangement joins TRBV11-2 to TRBJ1-2, with 10 nucleotides matching TRBD1. V lost 0 bases and J lost 2; bases outside the gene matches: 9. The length of the CDR3 is 18 residues. Germline V gives CDR1 SGHAT, CDR2 FQNNGV. CDR3 sequence (DNA): TGTGCCAGCAGCTTAGATATCAGGACAGGGGGAAGGAACTATGGCTACACCTTC. Protein product: CASSLDIRTGGRNYGYTF.

The chain is built from TRBV5-1 and TRBJ2-3; a possible D gene is TRBD2 (6 bases). The CDR3 is 17 amino acids. V lost 4 bases, J lost 5 bases, and 23 bases lay in between. In germline, CDR1 is SGHRS, CDR2 YFSETQ. As DNA, the CDR3 is TGCGCCAGCAGCCCGGGAGTGGTATCGGGAGATCGAGATACGCAGTATTTT. Protein sequence: CASSPGVVSGDRDTQYF.

The rearrangement uses TRBV19 and TRBJ1-4; D unresolved. Germline V CDR1 and CDR2: LNHDA, SQIVND (reference sequence). The CDR3 has 13 amino acids. V lost 7 bases and J 0 bases, leaving 6 bases between the germline ends. CDR3 coding DNA: TGTGCCAGTAACAGAGCAACTAATGAAAAACTGTTTTTT. Its protein product is CASNRATNEKLFF.

The chain couples TRBV27 to TRBJ2-1, with 14 bases lining up with TRBD2. The CDR3 is 17 residues long. CDR1 is MNHEY, CDR2 SMNVEV, per germline (reference sequence). With V trimmed by 0 bases and J by 7 bases, 5 bases remained unmatched. The CDR3 loop reads CASSLSFGLAGGNEQFF. For the CDR3, the DNA is TGTGCCAGCAGTTTATCCTTCGGACTAGCGGGAGGAAATGAGCAGTTCTTC.

This chain links TRBV4-3 with TRBJ2-2; a possible D gene is TRBD1 (5 bases). Trimming shortened V by 0 bases and J by 0 bases, and 11 bases separated the two germline ends. Germline loops: CDR1 LGHNA, CDR2 YSLEER. This CDR3 region has 17 residues. In nucleotides, the CDR3 is TGCGCCAGCAGCCAAGAGCCTGACAGATCGAACACCGGGGAGCTGTTTTTT. Protein: CASSQEPDRSNTGELFF.

The chain has TRBV10-3 and TRBJ2-1; TRBD1 aligns across 10 bases. CDR1 ENHRY and CDR2 SYGVKD come from the germline V gene. The CDR3 length is 16 residues. The trim removed 6 bases at V and 1 base at J, leaving 6 bases unmatched. The CDR3 DNA reads TGTGCCATCAGGGGACAGGGGCCTATTTCCTACAATGAGCAGTTCTTC. This sequence encodes CAIRGQGPISYNEQFF.

This chain uses TRBV30 with TRBJ2-3; a weak D match, TRBD1 (5 bases). V lost 5 bases to trimming and J lost 0 bases, with 12 bases between them. The CDR3 totals 14 residues. Germline V gene lookup returns CDR1 GTSNPN and CDR2 SVGIG (reference sequence). CDR3 in DNA: TGTGCCTGGCGACAGAAAGCTAGCACAGATACGCAGTATTTT. Protein sequence: CAWRQKASTDTQYF.

The chain couples TRBV4-3 to TRBJ1-6; D is undetermined. Looked up from germline, CDR1 is LGHNA and CDR2 is YSLEER. The CDR3 spans 17 residues. With 1 base removed from V and 2 bases from J, the gap between germline ends came to 12 bases. This chain's CDR3 is CASSQGRKNAYNSPLHF. The CDR3 nucleotides are TGCGCCAGCAGCCAAGGACGCAAAAACGCCTATAATTCACCCCTCCACTTT.

V and J are TRBV4-1 and TRBJ1-4, with a tentative D call TRBD1 (5 bases). CDR3 length equals 15 residues. Trimming took off 1 base at V and 3 bases at J, with 9 bases between the two ends. CDR1 MGHRA and CDR2 YSYEKL come from the germline V gene. The chain's CDR3 is CASSQGVGPNEKLFF. As DNA, the CDR3 is TGCGCCAGCAGCCAAGGCGTGGGACCTAATGAAAAACTGTTTTTT.

This chain's CDR3 is CASTPSGVSYNEQFF. CDR3 nucleotides: TGCGCCAGCACTCCTAGCGGGGTCTCCTACAATGAGCAGTTCTTC. The chain joins TRBV5-1 to TRBJ2-1, with TRBD2 matching over 9 bases. CDR1 and CDR2 (germline): SGHRS, YFSETQ. V trimming: 6 bases; J trimming: 0 bases; junction bases outside the gene matches: 4. The CDR3 runs to 15 residues.

The CDR3 region has the DNA TGTGCCAGCAGATACAGGGGTACGGAGACCCAGTACTTC. Residues: CASRYRGTETQYF. V and J are TRBV7-8 and TRBJ2-5; 7 positions match TRBD1. CDR1 is SGHVS and CDR2 is FQNEAQ in the germline V gene. The CDR3 sequence is 13 residues long. Trimming removed 6 bases from V and 5 bases from J; junction bases left unmatched: 6.

The gene calls are TRBV7-9 and TRBJ2-3, with 8 nucleotides matching TRBD1. After removal of 3 bases from V and 0 bases from J, the junction contained 5 bases not matched to a gene. From germline, CDR1 is SEHNR and CDR2 FQNEAQ (reference sequence). The CDR3 sequence is 16 residues long. The CDR3 bases are TGTGCCAGCAGCTTCGGGACAGGCCTTAGCACAGATACGCAGTATTTT. Translated: CASSFGTGLSTDTQYF.

The V gene is TRBV9, the J gene TRBJ1-1; no clear D gene. With 3 bases removed from V and 1 base from J, the gap between germline ends came to 10 bases. Germline V gives CDR1 SGDLS, CDR2 YYNGEE. The CDR3 has 14 amino acids. CDR3 sequence reads: CASSASISNTEAFF. In DNA form, the CDR3 reads TGTGCCAGCAGCGCCTCCATTTCGAACACTGAAGCTTTCTTT.

This clone was seen more than once but under ten times. The chain links TRBV20-1 to TRBJ2-7; no definite D call. This CDR3 contains 11 residues. The germline V and J ends were trimmed by 2 bases and 8 bases, with 10 bases remaining between them. Germline CDR1 DFQATT, CDR2 SNEGSKA (reference sequence). The CDR3 spells CSARSSRKQYF. CDR3 DNA sequence: TGCAGTGCTAGATCTAGTAGAAAGCAGTACTTC.

CDR3 loop: CASSSLETNLENTEAFF. CDR3 sequence (DNA): TGTGCCAGCAGCTCATTAGAGACGAACCTGGAGAACACTGAAGCTTTCTTT. The chain has TRBV11-1 and TRBJ1-1; unclear D gene. Germline V gives CDR1 SGHAT, CDR2 FQDESV (reference sequence). V gave up 4 bases and J gave up 1 base, with 19 bases separating them. The CDR3 covers 17 residues.

This sequence joins TRBV6-5 and TRBJ1-4, with unresolved D. The germline CDR1 and CDR2 sequences are MNHEY and SVGAGI. The CDR3 totals 13 residues. V was pared by 5 bases and J by 7 bases, with 11 bases between. The CDR3 spells CASSNLPREKLFF. Here the CDR3 DNA reads TGTGCCAGCAGTAACCTCCCCCGTGAAAAACTGTTTTTT.

CDR3 loop: CASSSASLAGVRETQYF. The DNA of the CDR3 is TGTGCCAGCAGCTCCGCTTCCCTAGCGGGAGTGAGGGAGACCCAGTACTTC. The gene calls are TRBV5-4 and TRBJ2-5; 10 bases are shared with TRBD2. CDR1 is SGHNT and CDR2 is YYREEE in the germline V gene (reference sequence). This CDR3 is 17 amino acids long. V was pared by 3 bases and J by 5 bases, with 13 bases of the junction left unmatched.

The J gene is TRBJ1-3, the V gene TRBV11-2, with TRBD1 as a possible D gene (5 bases). The length of the CDR3 is 14 residues. Trimming pared 6 bases from V and 4 bases from J, leaving 13 bases between. The germline gives CDR1 SGHAT, CDR2 FQNNGV. The CDR3, as DNA: TGTGCCAGCAGGAGCCAGGGAGGCGGAAACACCATATATTTT. It translates to CASRSQGGGNTIYF.

The V and J genes are TRBV2 and TRBJ2-4, with 8 bases that match TRBD1. The CDR3 consists of 14 residues. Trimming at V came to 6 bases and at J to 2 bases, leaving 3 bases not matched to a gene. CDR1 SNHLY and CDR2 FYNNEI come from the germline V gene. For the CDR3, the DNA is TGTGCCAGCAGGGGACAGGCGACCAAAAACATTCAGTACTTC. Encoded protein: CASRGQATKNIQYF.

The chain carries TRBV5-4 and TRBJ2-1, with 12 nucleotides matching TRBD2. Trimming cost V 4 bases and J 5 bases; bases outside gene matches: 10. The CDR3 consists of 17 residues. Per the germline V gene, CDR1 is SGHNT and CDR2 is YYREEE (reference sequence). This chain's CDR3 is CASSVQTSGRKHNEQFF. The CDR3 nucleotides read TGTGCCAGCAGCGTCCAAACTAGCGGGAGGAAACACAATGAGCAGTTCTTC.

The chain uses TRBV12-5 and TRBJ1-5; no reliable D call. The V end was cut by 3 bases, the J end by 0 bases, with 9 bases between. The CDR3 has 15 amino acids. Germline lookup yields CDR1 LGHNT and CDR2 FRNRAP. The CDR3 region has the DNA TGTGCTAGTGGTTTATGGGGTTATAGCAATCAGCCCCAGCATTTT. Translated: CASGLWGYSNQPQHF.

This sequence joins TRBV5-4 and TRBJ2-5; D gene ambiguous. CDR1 and CDR2 from the germline V gene are SGHNT and YYREEE (reference sequence). This CDR3 contains 13 residues. The V gene lost 1 base and the J gene lost 5 bases, with 9 bases spanning the gap. CDR3 region: CASSLIPGETQYF. The CDR3 DNA sequence: TGTGCCAGCAGCTTGATCCCTGGGGAGACCCAGTACTTC.

This clone was detected a few times. V is TRBV12-5 and J is TRBJ1-2; D not resolved. The V end was cut by 0 bases, the J end by 1 base, with 9 bases between. The CDR3 length is 15 residues. The germline CDR1 and CDR2 sequences are LGHNT and FRNRAP. The CDR3 DNA is TGTGCTAGTGGTTTGGTACCGGGTCTTAACTATGGCTACACCTTC. Protein sequence: CASGLVPGLNYGYTF.

The CDR3 loop is CASSDLDGRGFANTGELFF. The DNA of the CDR3 is TGTGCCAGCAGCGACCTGGATGGCAGGGGGTTTGCGAACACCGGGGAGCTGTTTTTT. The chain recombines TRBV5-8 with TRBJ2-2, with 7 bases matching TRBD1. The CDR3 length is 19 residues. With V trimmed by 4 bases and J by 0 bases, 15 bases remained unmatched. CDR1 and CDR2 from the germline V gene are SGHTS and YDEGEE.

This chain joins TRBV4-3 and TRBJ2-4; 7 bases agree with TRBD1. V dropped 0 bases and J dropped 3; count of bases not matched to a gene: 11. This CDR3 spans 18 amino acids. Germline CDR1 LGHNA, CDR2 YSLEER. CDR3 sequence: CASSQDPRTGGVKNIQYF. The CDR3 coding sequence is TGCGCCAGCAGCCAAGATCCCCGGACAGGAGGTGTCAAAAACATTCAGTACTTC.

This clone was observed once. The gene calls are TRBV30 and TRBJ2-7; 8 positions match TRBD1. Looked up from germline, CDR1 is GTSNPN and CDR2 is SVGIG (reference sequence). V was pared by 3 bases and J by 2 bases, with 9 bases of the junction left unmatched. The CDR3 is 15 amino acids. The CDR3 nucleotides read TGTGCCTGGAGCGACAGGGGCGGTCCCCCCTACGAGCAGTACTTC. It specifies CAWSDRGGPPYEQYF. Complete variable domain (other parts from reference TRBV30 and TRBJ2-7): SQTIHQWPATLVQPVGSPLSLECTVEGTSNPNLYWYRQAAGRGLQLLFYSVGIGQISSEVPQNLSASRPQDRQFILSSKKLLLSDSGFYLCAWSDRGGPPYEQYFGPGTRLTVT.

This rearrangement joins TRBV7-7 to TRBJ1-5; D is undetermined. This CDR3 spans 13 amino acids. Germline V gene data show CDR1 as SSHAT and CDR2 as FNYEAQ (reference sequence). The CDR3 DNA is TGTGCGACCTCCTTGGATAGCAATCAGCCCCAGCATTTT. Protein: CATSLDSNQPQHF. Based on the CDR3 plus reference TRBV7-7 and TRBJ1-5, the full variable domain is GAGVSQSPRYKVTKRGQDVTLRCDPISSHATLYWYQQALGQGPEFLTYFNYEAQPDKSGLPSDRFSAERPEGSISTLTIQRTEQRDSAMYRCATSLDSNQPQHFGDGTRLSIL.

This sequence joins TRBV28 and TRBJ2-1; 9 positions agree with TRBD1. The V gene's germline CDR1 is MDHEN and CDR2 SYDVKM. V trimming: 4 bases; J trimming: 2 bases; junction bases outside the gene matches: 3. The CDR3 spans 15 residues. The CDR3 DNA reads TGTGCCAGCAGTTCTGGACAGGGGCCCTACAATGAGCAGTTCTTC. It specifies CASSSGQGPYNEQFF.

This clone was observed a handful of times. An end of the junction differs from the germline gene, which may be a read error. This chain uses TRBV7-7 with TRBJ1-5, with 8 bases lining up with TRBD1. Per germline, CDR1 SSHAT and CDR2 FNYEAQ (reference sequence). The CDR3 is made up of 20 amino acids. The CDR3 spells CASSLASGTGGGNSNQPQHF. In DNA, the CDR3 is TGTGCTAGCAGCTTAGCCTCAGGGACAGGAGGGGGGAATAGCAATCAGCCCCAGCATTTT.